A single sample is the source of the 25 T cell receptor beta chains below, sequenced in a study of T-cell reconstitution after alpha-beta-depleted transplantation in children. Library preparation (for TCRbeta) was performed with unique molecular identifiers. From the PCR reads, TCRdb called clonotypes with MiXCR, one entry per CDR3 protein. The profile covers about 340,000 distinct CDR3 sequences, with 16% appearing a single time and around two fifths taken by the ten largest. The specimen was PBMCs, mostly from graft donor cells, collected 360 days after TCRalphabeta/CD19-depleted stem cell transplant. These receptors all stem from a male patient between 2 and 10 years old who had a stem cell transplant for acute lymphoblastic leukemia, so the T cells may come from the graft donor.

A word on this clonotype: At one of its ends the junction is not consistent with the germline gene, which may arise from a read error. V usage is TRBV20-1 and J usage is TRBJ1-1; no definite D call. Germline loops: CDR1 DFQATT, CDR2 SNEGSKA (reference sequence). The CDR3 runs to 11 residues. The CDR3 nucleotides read TGCAGTGCTAGAAACGACGCTGAAGCTATCTTT. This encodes CSARNDAEAIF.

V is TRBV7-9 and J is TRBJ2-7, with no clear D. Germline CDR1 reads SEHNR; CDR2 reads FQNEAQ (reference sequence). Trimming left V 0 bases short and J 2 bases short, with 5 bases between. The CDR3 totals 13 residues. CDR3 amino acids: CASSLATTYEQYF. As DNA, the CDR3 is TGTGCCAGCAGCTTAGCCACTACCTACGAGCAGTACTTC.

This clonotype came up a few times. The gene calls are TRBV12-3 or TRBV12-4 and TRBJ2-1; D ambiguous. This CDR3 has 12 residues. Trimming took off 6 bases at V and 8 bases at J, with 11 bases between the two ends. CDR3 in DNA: TGTGCCAGCAGCCTCCATGGCTATGAGCAGTTCTTC. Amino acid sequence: CASSLHGYEQFF.

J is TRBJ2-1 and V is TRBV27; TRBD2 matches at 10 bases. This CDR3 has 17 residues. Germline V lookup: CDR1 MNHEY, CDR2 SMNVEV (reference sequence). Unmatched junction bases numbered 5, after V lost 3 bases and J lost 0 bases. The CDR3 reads CASSFRSGRSSYNEQFF. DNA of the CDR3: TGTGCCAGCAGTTTTCGTAGCGGGAGGTCCTCCTACAATGAGCAGTTCTTC.

CDR3 sequence (DNA): TGTGCCTGGGGAGCCTCCGAAGCTTTCTTT. Translation: CAWGASEAFF. This chain connects TRBV30 to TRBJ1-1; D gene ambiguous. Germline lookup yields CDR1 GTSNPN and CDR2 SVGIG (reference sequence). This CDR3 contains 10 residues. Trimming cost V 5 bases and J 8 bases, with 9 bases left between them. The variable domain in full, completed from reference TRBV30 and TRBJ1-1, reads SQTIHQWPATLVQPVGSPLSLECTVEGTSNPNLYWYRQAAGRGLQLLFYSVGIGQISSEVPQNLSASRPQDRQFILSSKKLLLSDSGFYLCAWGASEAFFGQGTRLTVV.

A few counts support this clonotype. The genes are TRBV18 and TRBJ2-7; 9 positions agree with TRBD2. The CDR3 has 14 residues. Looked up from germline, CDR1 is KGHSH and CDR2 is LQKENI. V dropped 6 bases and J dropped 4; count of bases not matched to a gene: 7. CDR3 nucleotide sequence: TGTGCCAGCTCGCTTAGCGGGAGTAGGTACGAGCAGTACTTC. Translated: CASSLSGSRYEQYF.

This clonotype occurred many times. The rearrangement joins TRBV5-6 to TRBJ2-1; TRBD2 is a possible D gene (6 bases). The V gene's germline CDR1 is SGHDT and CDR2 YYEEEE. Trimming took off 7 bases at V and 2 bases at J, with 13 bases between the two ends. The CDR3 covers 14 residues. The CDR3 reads CASGGTSPYNEQFF. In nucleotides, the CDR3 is TGTGCCAGCGGGGGGACTTCCCCCTACAATGAGCAGTTCTTC.

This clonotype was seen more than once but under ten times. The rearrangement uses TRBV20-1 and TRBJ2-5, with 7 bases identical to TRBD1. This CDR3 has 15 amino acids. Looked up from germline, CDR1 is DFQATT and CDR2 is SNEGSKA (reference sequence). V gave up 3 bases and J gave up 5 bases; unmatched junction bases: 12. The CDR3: CSARQLTGVTETQYF. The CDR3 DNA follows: TGCAGTGCTAGGCAACTAACAGGGGTCACGGAGACCCAGTACTTC.

CDR3 amino acids: CASSLGLAGASWLYNEQFF. CDR3 DNA sequence: TGCGCCAGCAGCTTGGGACTAGCGGGAGCTTCATGGCTATACAATGAGCAGTTCTTC. The chain combines TRBV5-1 with TRBJ2-1; 12 bases fit TRBD2. CDR1 and CDR2 (germline): SGHRS, YFSETQ. CDR3 size: 19 residues. V lost 0 bases, J lost 4 bases, and 11 bases stayed unmatched.

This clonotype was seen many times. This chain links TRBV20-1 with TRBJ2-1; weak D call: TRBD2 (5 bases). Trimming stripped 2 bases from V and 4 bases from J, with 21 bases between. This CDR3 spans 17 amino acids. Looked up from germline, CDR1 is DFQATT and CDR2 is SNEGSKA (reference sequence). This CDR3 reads CSARNLMTGGPYNEQFF. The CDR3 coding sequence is TGCAGTGCTAGAAACCTTATGACTGGCGGGCCATACAATGAGCAGTTCTTC.

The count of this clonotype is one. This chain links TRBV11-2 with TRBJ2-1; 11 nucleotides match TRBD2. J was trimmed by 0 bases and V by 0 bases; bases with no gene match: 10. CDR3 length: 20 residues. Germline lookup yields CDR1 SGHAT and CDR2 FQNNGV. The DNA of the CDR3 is TGTGCCAGCAGCTTAGATTCCCTAGCGGGAGGCCCCCCCTCCTACAATGAGCAGTTCTTC. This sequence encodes CASSLDSLAGGPPSYNEQFF. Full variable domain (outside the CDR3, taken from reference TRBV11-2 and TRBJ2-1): EAGVAQSPRYKIIEKRQSVAFWCNPISGHATLYWYQQILGQGPKLLIQFQNNGVVDDSQLPKDRFSAERLKGVDSTLKIQPAKLEDSAVYLCASSLDSLAGGPPSYNEQFFGPGTRLTVL.

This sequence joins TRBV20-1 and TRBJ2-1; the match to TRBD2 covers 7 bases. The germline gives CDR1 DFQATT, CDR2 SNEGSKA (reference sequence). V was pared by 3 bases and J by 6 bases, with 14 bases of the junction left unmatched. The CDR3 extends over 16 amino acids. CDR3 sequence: CSASRPPGLPTNEQFF. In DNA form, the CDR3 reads TGCAGTGCTAGCCGCCCCCCGGGACTACCTACCAATGAGCAGTTCTTC.

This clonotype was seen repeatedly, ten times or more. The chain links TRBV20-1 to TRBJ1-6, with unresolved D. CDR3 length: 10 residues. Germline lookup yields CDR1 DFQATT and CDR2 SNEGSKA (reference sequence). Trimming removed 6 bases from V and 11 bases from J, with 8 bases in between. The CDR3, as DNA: TGCAGTGCCCTGATACCACCCCTCCACTTT. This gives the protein CSALIPPLHF.

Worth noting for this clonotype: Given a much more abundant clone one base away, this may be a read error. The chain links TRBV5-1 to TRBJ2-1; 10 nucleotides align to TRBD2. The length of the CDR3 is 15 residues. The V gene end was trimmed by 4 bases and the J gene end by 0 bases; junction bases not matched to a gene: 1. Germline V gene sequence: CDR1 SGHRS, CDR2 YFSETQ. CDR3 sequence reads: CASSEREGSYNEQFF. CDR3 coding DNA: TGCGCCAGCAGCGAGCGGGAGGGCTCCTACAATGAGCAGTTCTTC.

The CDR3 nucleotides read TGCGCCAGCAGCCAAGCCCCCCTGACTACGTTCGGGGAGCTGTTTTTT. Its translation: CASSQAPLTTFGELFF. The chain couples TRBV4-3 to TRBJ2-2, with TRBD2 as a possible D gene (5 bases). The V gene lost 1 base and the J gene lost 7 bases, with 16 bases spanning the gap. Germline V gene lookup returns CDR1 LGHNA and CDR2 YSLEER. The CDR3 has 16 residues.

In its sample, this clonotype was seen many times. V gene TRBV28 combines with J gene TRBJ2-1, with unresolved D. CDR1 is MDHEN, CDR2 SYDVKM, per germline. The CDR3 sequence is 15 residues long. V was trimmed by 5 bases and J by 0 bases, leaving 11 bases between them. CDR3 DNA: TGTGCCAGCAGTGACACAGCGATCTCCTACAATGAGCAGTTCTTC. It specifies CASSDTAISYNEQFF.

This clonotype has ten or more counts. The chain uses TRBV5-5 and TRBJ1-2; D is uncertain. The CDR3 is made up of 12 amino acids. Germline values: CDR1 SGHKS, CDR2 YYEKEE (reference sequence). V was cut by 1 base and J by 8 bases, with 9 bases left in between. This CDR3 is CASSLLGEGYTF. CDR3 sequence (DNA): TGTGCCAGCAGCTTGCTGGGCGAGGGCTACACCTTC.

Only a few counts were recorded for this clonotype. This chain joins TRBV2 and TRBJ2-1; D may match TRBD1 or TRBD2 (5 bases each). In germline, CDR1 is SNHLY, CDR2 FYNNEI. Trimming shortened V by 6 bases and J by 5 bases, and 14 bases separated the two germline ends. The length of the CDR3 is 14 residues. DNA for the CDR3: TGTGCCAGCAGGGACCGGGACGGAGACAATGAGCAGTTCTTC. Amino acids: CASRDRDGDNEQFF.

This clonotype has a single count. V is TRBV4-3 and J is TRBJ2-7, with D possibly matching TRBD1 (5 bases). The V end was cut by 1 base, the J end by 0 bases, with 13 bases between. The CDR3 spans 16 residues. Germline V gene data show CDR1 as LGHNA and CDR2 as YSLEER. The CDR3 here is CASSQVWQGDSYEQYF. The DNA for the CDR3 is TGCGCCAGCAGCCAAGTGTGGCAGGGTGACTCCTACGAGCAGTACTTC.

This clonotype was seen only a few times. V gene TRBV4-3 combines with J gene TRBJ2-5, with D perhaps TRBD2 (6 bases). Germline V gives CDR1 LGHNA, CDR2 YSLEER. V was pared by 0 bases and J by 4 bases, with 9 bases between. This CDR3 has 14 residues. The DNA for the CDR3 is TGCGCCAGCAGCCAAGACGGGGGAGTAGAGACCCAGTACTTC. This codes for CASSQDGGVETQYF.

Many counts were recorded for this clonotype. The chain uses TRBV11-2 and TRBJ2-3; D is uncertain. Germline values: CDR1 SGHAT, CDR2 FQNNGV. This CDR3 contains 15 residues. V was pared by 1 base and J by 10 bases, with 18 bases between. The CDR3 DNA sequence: TGTGCCAGCAGCTTAGCCCAGAGGTTTTTGATGCCGCAGTATTTT. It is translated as CASSLAQRFLMPQYF.

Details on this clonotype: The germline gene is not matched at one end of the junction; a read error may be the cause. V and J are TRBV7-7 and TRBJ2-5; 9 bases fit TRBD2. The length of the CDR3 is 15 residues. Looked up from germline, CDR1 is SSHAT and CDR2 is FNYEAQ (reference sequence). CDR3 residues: CASSFTLAGSETQYF. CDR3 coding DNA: TGTGCTAGCAGCTTCACCCTAGCGGGGTCAGAGACCCAGTACTTC.

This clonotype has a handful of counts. The DNA of the CDR3 is TGTGCCAGCAGCGCGACAGGTTTTTGGCAGTACTTC. It is translated as CASSATGFWQYF. This sequence joins TRBV12-3 or TRBV12-4 and TRBJ2-7; tentative D call: TRBD1 (6 bases). V was pared by 6 bases and J by 9 bases, with 15 bases between. This CDR3 contains 12 residues.

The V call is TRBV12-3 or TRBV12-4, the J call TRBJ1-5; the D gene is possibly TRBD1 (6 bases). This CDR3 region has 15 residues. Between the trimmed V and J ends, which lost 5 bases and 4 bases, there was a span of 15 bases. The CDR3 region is CASSKQGGWNQPQHF. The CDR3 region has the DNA TGTGCCAGCAGTAAACAGGGAGGATGGAATCAGCCCCAGCATTTT.

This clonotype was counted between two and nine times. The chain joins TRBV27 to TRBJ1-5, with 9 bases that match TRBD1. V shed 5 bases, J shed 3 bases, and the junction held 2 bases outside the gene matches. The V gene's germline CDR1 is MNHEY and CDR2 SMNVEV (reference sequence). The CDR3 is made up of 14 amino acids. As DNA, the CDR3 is TGTGCCAGCAGTCTACAGGGGGCCAATCAGCCCCAGCATTTT. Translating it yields CASSLQGANQPQHF.